The sequence of this T cell receptor beta chain was determined in a study of T cells in Graves' hyperthyroidism and ophthalmopathy. This clonotype was picked up many times. Uncontrolled infection, other autoimmune disease, pregnancy and lactation each barred patients from inclusion. The trim removed 0 bases at V and 0 bases at J, leaving 12 bases unmatched. The length of the CDR3 is 18 residues. Germline V gene lookup returns CDR1 DFQATT and CDR2 SNEGSKA (reference sequence). From RNA transcripts, TCR beta CDR3 regions were amplified. Initially, a first-round RT-PCR of the TCR CDR3 employed the HTBI primer set. TCRdb used MiXCR to reprocess the multiplex PCR reads, holding one entry per CDR3 protein. The data show roughly 420,000 distinct CDR3 sequences, around 13% seen once.

This chain links TRBV20-1 with TRBJ2-7, with 9 bases matching TRBD1. This clonotype was sampled from a woman aged 18-35 years with Graves' hyperthyroidism. Specimen: blood. The CDR3 protein is CSARDSPYRGRFSYEQYF. The DNA for the CDR3 is TGCAGTGCTAGAGATTCCCCGTACAGGGGGCGGTTCTCCTACGAGCAGTACTTC.